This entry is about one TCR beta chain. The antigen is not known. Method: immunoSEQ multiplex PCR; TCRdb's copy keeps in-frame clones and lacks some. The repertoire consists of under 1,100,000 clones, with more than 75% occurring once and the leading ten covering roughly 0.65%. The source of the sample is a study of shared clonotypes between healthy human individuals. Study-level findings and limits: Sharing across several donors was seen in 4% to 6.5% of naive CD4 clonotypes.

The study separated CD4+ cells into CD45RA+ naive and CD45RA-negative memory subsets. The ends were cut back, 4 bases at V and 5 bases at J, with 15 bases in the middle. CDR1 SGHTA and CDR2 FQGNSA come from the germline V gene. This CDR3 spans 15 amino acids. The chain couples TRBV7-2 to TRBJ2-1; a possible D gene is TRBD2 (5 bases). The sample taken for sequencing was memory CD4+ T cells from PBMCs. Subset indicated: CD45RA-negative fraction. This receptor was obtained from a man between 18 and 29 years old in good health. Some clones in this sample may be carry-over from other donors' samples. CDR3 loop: CASSYSWTRHNEQFF. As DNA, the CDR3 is TGTGCCAGCAGCTATTCCTGGACTCGGCACAATGAGCAGTTCTTC.